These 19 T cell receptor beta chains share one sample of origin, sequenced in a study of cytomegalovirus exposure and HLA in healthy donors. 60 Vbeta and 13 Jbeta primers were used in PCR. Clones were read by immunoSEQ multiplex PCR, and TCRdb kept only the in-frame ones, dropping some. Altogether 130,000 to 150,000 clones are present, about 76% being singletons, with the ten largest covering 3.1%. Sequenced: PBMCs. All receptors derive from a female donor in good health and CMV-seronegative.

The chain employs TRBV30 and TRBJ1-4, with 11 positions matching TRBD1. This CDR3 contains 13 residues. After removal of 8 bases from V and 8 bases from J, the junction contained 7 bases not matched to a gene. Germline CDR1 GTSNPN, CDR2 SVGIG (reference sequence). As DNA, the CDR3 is TGTGCCCAGCCGGGACAGGGGGGAGAAAAACTGTTTTTT. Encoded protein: CAQPGQGGEKLFF.

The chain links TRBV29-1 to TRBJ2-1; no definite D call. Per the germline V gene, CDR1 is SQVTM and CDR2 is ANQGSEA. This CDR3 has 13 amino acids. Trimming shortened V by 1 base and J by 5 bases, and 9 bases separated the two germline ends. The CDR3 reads CSVEGLGNNEQFF. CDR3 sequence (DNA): TGCAGCGTTGAAGGCCTAGGAAACAATGAGCAGTTCTTC.

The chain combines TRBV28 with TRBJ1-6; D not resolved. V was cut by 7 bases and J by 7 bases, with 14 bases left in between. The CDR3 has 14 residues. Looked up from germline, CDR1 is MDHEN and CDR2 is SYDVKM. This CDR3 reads CASTPPGMNSPLHF. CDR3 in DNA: TGTGCCAGCACCCCACCGGGAATGAATTCACCCCTCCACTTT.

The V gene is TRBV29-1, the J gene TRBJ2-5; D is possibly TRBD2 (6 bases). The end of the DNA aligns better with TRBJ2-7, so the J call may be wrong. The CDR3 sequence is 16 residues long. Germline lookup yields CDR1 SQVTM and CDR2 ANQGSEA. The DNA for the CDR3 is TGCAGCGTTGATGACCCTATACGGGGGAAAGGCTACGAGCAGTACTTC. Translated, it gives CSVDDPIRGKGYEQYF.

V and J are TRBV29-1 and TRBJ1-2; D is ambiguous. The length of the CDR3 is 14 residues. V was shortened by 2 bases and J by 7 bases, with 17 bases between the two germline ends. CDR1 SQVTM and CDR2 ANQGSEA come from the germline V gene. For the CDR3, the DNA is TGCAGCGTTGAAATCGGATCATTTGAGGGTGGCTACACCTTC. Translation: CSVEIGSFEGGYTF.

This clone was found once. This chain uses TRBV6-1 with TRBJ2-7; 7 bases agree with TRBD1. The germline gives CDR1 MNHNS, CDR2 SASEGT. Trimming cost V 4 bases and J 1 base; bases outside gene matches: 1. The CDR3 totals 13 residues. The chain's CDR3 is CASSVGQSYEQYF. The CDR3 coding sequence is TGTGCCAGCAGTGTGGGACAGTCCTACGAGCAGTACTTC.

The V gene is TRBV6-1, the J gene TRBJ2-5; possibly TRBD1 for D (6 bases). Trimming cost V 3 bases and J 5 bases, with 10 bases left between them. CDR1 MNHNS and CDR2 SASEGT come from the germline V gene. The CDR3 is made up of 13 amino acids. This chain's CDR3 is CASSDGQGETQYF. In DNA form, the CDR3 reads TGTGCCAGCAGTGATGGGCAGGGGGAGACCCAGTACTTC.

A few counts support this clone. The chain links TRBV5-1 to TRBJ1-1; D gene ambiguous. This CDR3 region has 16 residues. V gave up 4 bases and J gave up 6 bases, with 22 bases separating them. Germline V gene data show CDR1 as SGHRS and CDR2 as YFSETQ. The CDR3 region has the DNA TGCGCCAGCAGCCACCCCTGGGGAGATTCTCGTTCTGAAGCTTTCTTT. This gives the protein CASSHPWGDSRSEAFF.

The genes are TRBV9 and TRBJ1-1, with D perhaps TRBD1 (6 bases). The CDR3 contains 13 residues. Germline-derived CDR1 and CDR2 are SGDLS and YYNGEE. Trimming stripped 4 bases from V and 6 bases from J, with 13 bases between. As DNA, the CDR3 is TGTGCCAGCAGCTTGAGGGGGGGGTCTGAAGCTTTCTTT. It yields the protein CASSLRGGSEAFF.

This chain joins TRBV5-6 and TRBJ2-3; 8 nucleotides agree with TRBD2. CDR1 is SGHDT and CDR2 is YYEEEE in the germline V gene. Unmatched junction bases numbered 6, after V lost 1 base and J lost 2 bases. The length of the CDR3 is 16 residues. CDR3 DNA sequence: TGTGCCAGCAGCTTGACTAGCGGATACTCCACAGATACGCAGTATTTT. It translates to CASSLTSGYSTDTQYF.

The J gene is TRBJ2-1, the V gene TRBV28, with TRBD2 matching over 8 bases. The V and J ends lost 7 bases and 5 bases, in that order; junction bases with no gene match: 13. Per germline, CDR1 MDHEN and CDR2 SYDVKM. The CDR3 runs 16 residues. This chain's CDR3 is CASTPLGGAFHNEQFF. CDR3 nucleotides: TGTGCCAGCACCCCTCTCGGGGGGGCGTTCCACAATGAGCAGTTCTTC.

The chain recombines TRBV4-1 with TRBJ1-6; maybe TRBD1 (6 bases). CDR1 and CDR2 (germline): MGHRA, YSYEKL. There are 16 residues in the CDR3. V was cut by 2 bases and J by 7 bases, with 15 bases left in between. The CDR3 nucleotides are TGCGCCAGCAGCCAATTACCCTCAGGGGTGAATTCACCCCTCCACTTT. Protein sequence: CASSQLPSGVNSPLHF.

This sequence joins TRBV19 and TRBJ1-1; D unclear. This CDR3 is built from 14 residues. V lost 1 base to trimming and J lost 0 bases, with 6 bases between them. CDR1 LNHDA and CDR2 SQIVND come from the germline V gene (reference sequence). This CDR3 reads CASSIGSMNTEAFF. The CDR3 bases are TGTGCCAGTAGTATAGGGAGTATGAACACTGAAGCTTTCTTT.

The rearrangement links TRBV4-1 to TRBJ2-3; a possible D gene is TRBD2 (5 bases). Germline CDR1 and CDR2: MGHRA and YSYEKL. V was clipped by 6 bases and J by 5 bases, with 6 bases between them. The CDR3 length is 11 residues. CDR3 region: CASSAGDTQYF. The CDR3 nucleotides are TGCGCCAGCAGTGCGGGAGATACGCAGTATTTT.

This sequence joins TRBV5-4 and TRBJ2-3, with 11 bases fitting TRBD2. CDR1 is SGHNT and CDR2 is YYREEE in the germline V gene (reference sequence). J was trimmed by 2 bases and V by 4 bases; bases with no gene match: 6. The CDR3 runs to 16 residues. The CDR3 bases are TGTGCCAGCAGCCCCCGACTAGCGGGGACCACAGATACGCAGTATTTT. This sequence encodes CASSPRLAGTTDTQYF. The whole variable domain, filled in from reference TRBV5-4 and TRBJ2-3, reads ETGVTQSPTHLIKTRGQQVTLRCSSQSGHNTVSWYQQALGQGPQFIFQYYREEENGRGNFPPRFSGLQFPNYSSELNVNALELDDSALYLCASSPRLAGTTDTQYFGPGTRLTVL.

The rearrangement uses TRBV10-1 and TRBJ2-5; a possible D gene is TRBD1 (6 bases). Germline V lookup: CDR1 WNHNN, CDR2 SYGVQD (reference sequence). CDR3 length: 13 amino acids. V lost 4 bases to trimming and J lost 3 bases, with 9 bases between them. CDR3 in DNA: TGCGCCAGCAGTGGGACAGAAAAAGAGACCCAGTACTTC. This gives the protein CASSGTEKETQYF.

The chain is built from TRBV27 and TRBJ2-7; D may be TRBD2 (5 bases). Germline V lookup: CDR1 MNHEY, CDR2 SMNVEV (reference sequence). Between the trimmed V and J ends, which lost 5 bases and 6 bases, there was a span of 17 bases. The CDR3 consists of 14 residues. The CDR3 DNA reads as TGTGCCAGCAGTGAGGGAGCAGAAATTAGCGAGCAGTACTTC. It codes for CASSEGAEISEQYF.

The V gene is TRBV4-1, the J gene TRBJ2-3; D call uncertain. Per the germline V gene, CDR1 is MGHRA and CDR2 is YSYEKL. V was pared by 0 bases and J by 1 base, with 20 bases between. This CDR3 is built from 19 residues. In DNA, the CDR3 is TGCGCCAGCAGCCAAGATATTGACGCGGTGGGTGTTGGCACAGATACGCAGTATTTT. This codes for CASSQDIDAVGVGTDTQYF.

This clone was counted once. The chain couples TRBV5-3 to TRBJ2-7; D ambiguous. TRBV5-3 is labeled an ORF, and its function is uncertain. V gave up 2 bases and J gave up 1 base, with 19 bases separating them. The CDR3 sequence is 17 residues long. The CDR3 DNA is TGTGCCAGAAGCTTTTGTCCTCAGGTACTTCGGTCCTACGAGCAGTACTTC. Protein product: CARSFCPQVLRSYEQYF.